Below, 14 T cell receptor beta chains from the same sample are listed, as sequenced in a study of shared clonotypes between healthy human individuals. Repertoires were generated with immunoSEQ multiplex PCR, while TCRdb's copy carries only in-frame clones and drops some. The data show over 2,000,000 clones, approximately 92% seen once. CD8 cells regarded as naive lacked CD45RO, were positively chosen for CCR7, and omitted terminally differentiated effector memory CD45RA+ cells. The sequenced material came from naive CD8+ T cells from PBMCs. These receptors were obtained from a man between 18 and 29 years old in good health. Some clones in this sample may be carry-over from other donors' samples.

This chain uses TRBV6-5 with TRBJ2-5, with TRBD1 matching over 10 bases. From germline, CDR1 is MNHEY and CDR2 SVGAGI. With V trimmed by 5 bases and J by 3 bases, 6 bases remained unmatched. The CDR3 runs to 15 residues. CDR3 coding DNA: TGTGCCAGCAGTCTATTCGGGACAGGGGAAGAGACCCAGTACTTC. It translates to CASSLFGTGEETQYF.

The chain is built from TRBV27 and TRBJ2-1, with 7 bases fitting TRBD2. CDR3 length equals 14 residues. Trimming at V came to 1 base and at J to 6 bases, leaving 3 bases not matched to a gene. In germline, CDR1 is MNHEY, CDR2 SMNVEV (reference sequence). The CDR3 sequence: CASSLLPGGNEQFF. CDR3 bases: TGTGCCAGCAGTTTATTACCGGGAGGCAATGAGCAGTTCTTC.

The chain combines TRBV7-9 with TRBJ2-7; D not certain. Germline V gene lookup returns CDR1 SEHNR and CDR2 FQNEAQ (reference sequence). Trimming stripped 4 bases from V and 4 bases from J, with 17 bases between. The CDR3 has 15 amino acids. This CDR3 is CASSSPGDPEYEQYF. CDR3 in DNA: TGTGCCAGCAGCTCCCCCGGTGATCCCGAATACGAGCAGTACTTC.

The chain joins TRBV7-9 to TRBJ2-7, with 7 bases aligning to TRBD2. This CDR3 comprises 15 residues. The J segment lost 1 base and the V segment lost 5 bases, leaving 8 bases of the junction unmatched. Germline CDR1 reads SEHNR; CDR2 reads FQNEAQ (reference sequence). CDR3 region: CASSELGGLSYEQYF. CDR3 coding DNA: TGTGCCAGCAGCGAACTGGGGGGACTATCCTACGAGCAGTACTTC. The full variable domain, in which reference TRBV7-9 and TRBJ2-7 provide the parts outside the CDR3, is DTGVSQNPRHKITKRGQNVTFRCDPISEHNRLYWYRQTLGQGPEFLTYFQNEAQLEKSRLLSDRFSAERPKGSFSTLEIQRTEQGDSAMYLCASSELGGLSYEQYFGPGTRLTVT.

This sequence joins TRBV5-8 and TRBJ1-5, with TRBD1 as a possible D gene (6 bases). Germline V gene data show CDR1 as SGHTS and CDR2 as YDEGEE. CDR3 length equals 16 residues. Trimming removed 0 bases at V and 8 bases at J, with 18 bases between. The chain's CDR3 is CASSLGLGGLLKPQHF. The CDR3 DNA reads TGTGCCAGCAGCTTGGGCTTAGGGGGGTTATTGAAGCCCCAGCATTTT.

The chain uses TRBV7-9 and TRBJ2-7; 7 bases are a match to TRBD1. Trimming removed 4 bases from V and 0 bases from J; junction bases left unmatched: 6. CDR3 length: 15 residues. The germline gives CDR1 SEHNR, CDR2 FQNEAQ (reference sequence). The CDR3 loop reads CASSSTGKSSYEQYF. The CDR3 DNA follows: TGTGCCAGCAGCTCGACAGGGAAGAGCTCCTACGAGCAGTACTTC.

This clone was recorded once. The chain uses TRBV28 and TRBJ1-2, with D perhaps matching TRBD1 (5 bases). Germline CDR1 and CDR2: MDHEN and SYDVKM. V gave up 3 bases and J gave up 3 bases, with 17 bases separating them. The CDR3 spans 16 residues. The CDR3 loop is CASSFTRGPPYYGYTF. The CDR3 region has the DNA TGTGCCAGCAGTTTCACTAGGGGTCCCCCTTACTATGGCTACACCTTC.

The sample holds one count of this clone. V usage is TRBV7-8 and J usage is TRBJ2-7; D uncertain. Between the trimmed V and J ends, which lost 1 base and 6 bases, there was a span of 10 bases. Germline CDR1 and CDR2: SGHVS and FQNEAQ. The CDR3 runs 13 residues. The CDR3 DNA is TGTGCCAGCAGCTTAGAGTTTTCCCCCGAGCAGTACTTC. Encoded protein: CASSLEFSPEQYF.

This chain uses TRBV4-1 with TRBJ1-3; TRBD1 is a possible D gene (6 bases). This CDR3 has 14 amino acids. The V and J ends lost 1 base and 3 bases respectively, with 7 bases between them. Germline V gives CDR1 MGHRA, CDR2 YSYEKL. Written as DNA, the CDR3 is TGCGCCAGCAGCCAAGTCAGGGGTGGAAACACCATATATTTT. It yields the protein CASSQVRGGNTIYF.

The chain employs TRBV28 and TRBJ1-2; the D gene is possibly TRBD1 (5 bases). The length of the CDR3 is 18 residues. The germline CDR1 and CDR2 sequences are MDHEN and SYDVKM. The V end lost 5 bases, the J end lost 4 bases, and 26 bases lay between the germline ends. In DNA form, the CDR3 reads TGTGCCAGCAGTCCCTCGACCGGGACCTATCCTCAAGTCTATGGCTACACCTTC. Its translation: CASSPSTGTYPQVYGYTF.

The chain couples TRBV27 to TRBJ1-4; D uncertain. The CDR3 has 13 residues. Looked up from germline, CDR1 is MNHEY and CDR2 is SMNVEV (reference sequence). Between the trimmed V and J ends, which lost 3 bases and 5 bases, there was a span of 7 bases. The CDR3 is CASSFLGNEKLFF. In DNA, the CDR3 is TGTGCCAGCAGTTTTCTGGGGAATGAAAAACTGTTTTTT.

Of note for this clone: Other DNA sequences in the sample encode the same CDR3. The chain combines TRBV15 with TRBJ2-2; D remains unclear. The V gene's germline CDR1 is LNHNV and CDR2 YYDKDF (reference sequence). The CDR3 has 13 residues. V was shortened by 1 base and J by 4 bases, with 4 bases between the two germline ends. The chain's CDR3 is CATSRVSTGELFF. In DNA, the CDR3 is TGTGCCACCAGCAGAGTTTCCACCGGGGAGCTGTTTTTT. Based on the CDR3 plus reference TRBV15 and TRBJ2-2, the full variable domain is DAMVIQNPRYQVTQFGKPVTLSCSQTLNHNVMYWYQQKSSQAPKLLFHYYDKDFNNEADTPDNFQSRRPNTSFCFLDIRSPGLGDTAMYLCATSRVSTGELFFGEGSRLTVL.

The rearrangement joins TRBV9 to TRBJ2-7; TRBD1 might be the D (5 bases). The CDR3 is 14 amino acids. Germline assignment: CDR1 SGDLS and CDR2 YYNGEE. With 3 bases removed from V and 2 bases from J, the gap between germline ends came to 12 bases. In DNA, the CDR3 is TGTGCCAGCAGCGAGGGTGACAGAACCTACGAGCAGTACTTC. Protein product: CASSEGDRTYEQYF.

A remark on this clone: The sample holds other DNA sequences that translate to the same CDR3. The gene calls are TRBV18 and TRBJ1-1, with TRBD1 matching over 11 bases. The germline gives CDR1 KGHSH, CDR2 LQKENI. Unmatched junction bases numbered 2, after V lost 3 bases and J lost 8 bases. The length of the CDR3 is 13 residues. CDR3: CASSPDRGPEAFF. The CDR3 nucleotides read TGTGCCAGCTCACCGGACAGGGGGCCCGAAGCTTTCTTT.